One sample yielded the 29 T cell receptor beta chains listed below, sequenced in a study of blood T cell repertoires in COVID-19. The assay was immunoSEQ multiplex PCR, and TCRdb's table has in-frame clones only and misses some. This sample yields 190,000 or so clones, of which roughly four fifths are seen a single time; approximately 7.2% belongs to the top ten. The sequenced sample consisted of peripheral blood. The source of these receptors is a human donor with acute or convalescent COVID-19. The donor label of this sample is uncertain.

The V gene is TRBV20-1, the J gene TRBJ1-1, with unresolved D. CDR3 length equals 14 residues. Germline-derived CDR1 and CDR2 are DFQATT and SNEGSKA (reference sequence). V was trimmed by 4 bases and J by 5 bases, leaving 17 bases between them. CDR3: CSAIEGGRTTEAFF. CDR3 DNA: TGCAGTGCTATTGAGGGAGGAAGGACGACTGAAGCTTTCTTT.

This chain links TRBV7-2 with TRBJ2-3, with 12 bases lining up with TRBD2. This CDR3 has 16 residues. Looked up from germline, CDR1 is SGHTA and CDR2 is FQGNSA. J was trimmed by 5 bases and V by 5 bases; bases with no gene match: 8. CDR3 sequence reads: CASSPRLAGAGDTQYF. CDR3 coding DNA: TGTGCCAGCAGCCCAAGACTAGCGGGAGCTGGAGATACGCAGTATTTT.

The CDR3 loop reads CASSPRGGTGVTGELFF. The CDR3 DNA sequence: TGTGCCAGCAGCCCCCGTGGGGGGACAGGGGTCACCGGGGAGCTGTTTTTT. This chain joins TRBV5-6 and TRBJ2-2; 10 bases are a match to TRBD1. Germline-derived CDR1 and CDR2 are SGHDT and YYEEEE. CDR3 length equals 17 residues. V dropped 4 bases and J dropped 4; count of bases not matched to a gene: 10.

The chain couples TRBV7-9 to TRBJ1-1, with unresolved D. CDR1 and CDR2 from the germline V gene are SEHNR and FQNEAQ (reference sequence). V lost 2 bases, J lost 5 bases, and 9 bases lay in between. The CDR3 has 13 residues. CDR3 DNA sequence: TGTGCCAGCAGCTTAACAGCCAATACTGAAGCTTTCTTT. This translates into CASSLTANTEAFF.

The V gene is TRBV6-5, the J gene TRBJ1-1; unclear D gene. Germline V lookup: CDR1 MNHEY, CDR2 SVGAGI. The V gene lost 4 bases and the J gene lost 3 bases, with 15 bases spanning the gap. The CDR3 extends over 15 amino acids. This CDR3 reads CASSFRYLGDTEAFF. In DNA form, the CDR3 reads TGTGCCAGCAGTTTCCGATACCTCGGGGACACTGAAGCTTTCTTT.

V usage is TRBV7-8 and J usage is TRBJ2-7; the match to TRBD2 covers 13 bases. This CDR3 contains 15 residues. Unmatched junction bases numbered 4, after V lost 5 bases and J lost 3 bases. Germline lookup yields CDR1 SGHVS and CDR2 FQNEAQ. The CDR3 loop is CASSPWTSGSYEQYF. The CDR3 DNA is TGTGCCAGCAGCCCCTGGACTAGCGGGAGCTACGAGCAGTACTTC.

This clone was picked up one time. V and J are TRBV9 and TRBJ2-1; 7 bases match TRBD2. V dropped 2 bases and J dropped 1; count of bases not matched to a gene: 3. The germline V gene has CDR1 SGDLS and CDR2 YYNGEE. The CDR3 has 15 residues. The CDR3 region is CASSVLAESYNEQFF. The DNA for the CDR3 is TGTGCCAGCAGCGTCCTAGCGGAGTCCTACAATGAGCAGTTCTTC.

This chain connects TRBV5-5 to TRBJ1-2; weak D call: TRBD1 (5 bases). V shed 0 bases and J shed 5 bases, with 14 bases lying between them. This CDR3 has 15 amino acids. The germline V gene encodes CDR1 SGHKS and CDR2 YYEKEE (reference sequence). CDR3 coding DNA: TGTGCCAGCAGCTTGGCCCCAGGGCCAGGGTATGGCTACACCTTC. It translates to CASSLAPGPGYGYTF.

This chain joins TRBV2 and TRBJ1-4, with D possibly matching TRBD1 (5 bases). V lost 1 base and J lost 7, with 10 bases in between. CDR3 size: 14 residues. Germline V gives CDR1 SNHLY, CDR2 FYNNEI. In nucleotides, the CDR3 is TGTGCCAGCAGTGAAGGTCAGGGTGGTGAAAAACTGTTTTTT. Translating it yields CASSEGQGGEKLFF.

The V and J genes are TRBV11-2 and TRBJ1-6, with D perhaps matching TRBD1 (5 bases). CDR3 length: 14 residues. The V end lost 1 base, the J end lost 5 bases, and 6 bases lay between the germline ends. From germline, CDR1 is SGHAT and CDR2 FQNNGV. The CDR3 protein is CASSLGTNNSPLHF. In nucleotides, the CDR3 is TGTGCCAGCAGCTTAGGGACAAATAATTCACCCCTCCACTTT.

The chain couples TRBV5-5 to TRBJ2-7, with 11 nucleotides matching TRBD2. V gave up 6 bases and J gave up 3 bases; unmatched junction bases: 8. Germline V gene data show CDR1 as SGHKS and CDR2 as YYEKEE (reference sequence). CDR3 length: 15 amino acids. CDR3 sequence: CASNNLAGGGYEQYF. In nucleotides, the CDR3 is TGTGCCAGCAACAACCTAGCGGGAGGAGGCTACGAGCAGTACTTC.

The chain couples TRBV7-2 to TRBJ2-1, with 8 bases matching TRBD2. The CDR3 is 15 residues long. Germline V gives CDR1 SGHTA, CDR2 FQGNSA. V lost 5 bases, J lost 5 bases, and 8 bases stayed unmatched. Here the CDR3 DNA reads TGTGCCAGCAGCATCCGGGGACTAGGGGACAATGAGCAGTTCTTC. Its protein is CASSIRGLGDNEQFF.

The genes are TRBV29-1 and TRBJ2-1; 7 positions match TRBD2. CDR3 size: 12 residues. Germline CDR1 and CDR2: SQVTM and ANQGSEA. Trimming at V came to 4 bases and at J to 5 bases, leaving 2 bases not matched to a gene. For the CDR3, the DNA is TGCAGCGTTGGGGGGGGAGACAATGAGCAGTTCTTC. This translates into CSVGGGDNEQFF.

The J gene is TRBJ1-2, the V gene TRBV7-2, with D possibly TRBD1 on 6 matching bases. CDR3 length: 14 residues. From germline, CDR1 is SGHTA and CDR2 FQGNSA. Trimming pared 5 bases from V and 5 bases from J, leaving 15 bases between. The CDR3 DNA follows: TGTGCCAGCAGCAGAACCGGACAGCTATATGGCTACACCTTC. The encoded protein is CASSRTGQLYGYTF.

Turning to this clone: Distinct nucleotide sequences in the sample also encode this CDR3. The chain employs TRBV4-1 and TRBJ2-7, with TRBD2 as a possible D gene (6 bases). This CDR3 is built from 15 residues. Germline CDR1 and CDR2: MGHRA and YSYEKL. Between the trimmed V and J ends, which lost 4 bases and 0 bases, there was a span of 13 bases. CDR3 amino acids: CASSPGQGGSYEQYF. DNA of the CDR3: TGCGCCAGCAGCCCCGGCCAGGGAGGCTCCTACGAGCAGTACTTC.

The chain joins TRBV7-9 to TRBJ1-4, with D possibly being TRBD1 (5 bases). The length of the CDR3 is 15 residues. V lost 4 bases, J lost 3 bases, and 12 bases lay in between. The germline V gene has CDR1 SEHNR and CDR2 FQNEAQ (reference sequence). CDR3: CASSSSTVSNEKLFF. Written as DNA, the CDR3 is TGTGCCAGCAGCTCTTCGACAGTATCTAATGAAAAACTGTTTTTT.

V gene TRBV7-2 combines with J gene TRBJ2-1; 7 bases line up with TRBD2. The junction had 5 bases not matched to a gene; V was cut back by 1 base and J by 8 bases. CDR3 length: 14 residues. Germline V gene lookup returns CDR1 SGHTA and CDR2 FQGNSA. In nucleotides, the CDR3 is TGTGCCAGCAGCTTAGGGGGCCGGGGGGATGAGCAGTTCTTC. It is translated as CASSLGGRGDEQFF.

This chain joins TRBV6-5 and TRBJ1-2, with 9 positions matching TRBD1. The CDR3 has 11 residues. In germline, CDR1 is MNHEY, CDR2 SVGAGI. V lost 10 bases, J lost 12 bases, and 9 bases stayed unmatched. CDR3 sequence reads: CATWGQGLHTF. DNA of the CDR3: TGTGCCACTTGGGGACAGGGACTACACACCTTC.

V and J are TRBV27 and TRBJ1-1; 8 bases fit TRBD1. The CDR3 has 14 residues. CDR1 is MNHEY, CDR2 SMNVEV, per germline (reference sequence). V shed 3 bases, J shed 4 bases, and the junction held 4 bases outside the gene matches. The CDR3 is CASSFRQGSTEAFF. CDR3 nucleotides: TGTGCCAGCAGTTTCAGACAGGGGTCCACTGAAGCTTTCTTT.

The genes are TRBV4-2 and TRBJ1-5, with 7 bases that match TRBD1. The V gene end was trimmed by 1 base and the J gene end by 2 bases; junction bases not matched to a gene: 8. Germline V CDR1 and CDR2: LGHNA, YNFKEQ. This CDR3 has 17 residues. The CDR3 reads CASSQVRGQGGNQPQHF. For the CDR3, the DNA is TGTGCCAGCAGCCAAGTTCGGGGGCAGGGGGGCAATCAGCCCCAGCATTTT.

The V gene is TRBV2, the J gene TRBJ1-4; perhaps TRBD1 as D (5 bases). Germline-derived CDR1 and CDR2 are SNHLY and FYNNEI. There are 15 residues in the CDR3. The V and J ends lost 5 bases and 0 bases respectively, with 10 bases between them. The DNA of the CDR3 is TGTGCCAGCAGTCCATACAGGACAACTAATGAAAAACTGTTTTTT. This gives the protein CASSPYRTTNEKLFF.

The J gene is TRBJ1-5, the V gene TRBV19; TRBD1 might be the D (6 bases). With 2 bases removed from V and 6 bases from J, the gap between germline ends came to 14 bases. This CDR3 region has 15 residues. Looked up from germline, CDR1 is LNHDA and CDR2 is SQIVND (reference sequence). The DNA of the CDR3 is TGTGCCAGTAGTATAAGAGGGACAAGAGGTCAGCCCCAGCATTTT. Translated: CASSIRGTRGQPQHF.

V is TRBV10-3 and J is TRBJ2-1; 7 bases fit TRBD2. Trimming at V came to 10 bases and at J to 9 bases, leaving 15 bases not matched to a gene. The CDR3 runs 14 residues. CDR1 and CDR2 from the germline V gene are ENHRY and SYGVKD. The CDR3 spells CASNRDYTPAEQFF. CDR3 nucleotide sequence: TGTGCCAGCAACCGGGACTACACGCCGGCTGAGCAGTTCTTC.

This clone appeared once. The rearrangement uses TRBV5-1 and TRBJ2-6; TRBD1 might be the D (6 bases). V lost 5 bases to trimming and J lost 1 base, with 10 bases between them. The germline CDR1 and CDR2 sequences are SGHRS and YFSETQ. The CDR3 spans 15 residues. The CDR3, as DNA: TGCGCCAGCAGTCCAACAGGGTCTGGGGCCAACGTCCTGACTTTC. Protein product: CASSPTGSGANVLTF.

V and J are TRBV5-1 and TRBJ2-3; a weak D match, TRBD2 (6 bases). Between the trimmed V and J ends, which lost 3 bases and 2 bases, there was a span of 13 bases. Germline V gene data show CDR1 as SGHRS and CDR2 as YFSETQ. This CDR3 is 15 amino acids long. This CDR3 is CASSSEPGATDTQYF. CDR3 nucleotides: TGCGCCAGCAGCTCCGAGCCGGGAGCCACAGATACGCAGTATTTT.

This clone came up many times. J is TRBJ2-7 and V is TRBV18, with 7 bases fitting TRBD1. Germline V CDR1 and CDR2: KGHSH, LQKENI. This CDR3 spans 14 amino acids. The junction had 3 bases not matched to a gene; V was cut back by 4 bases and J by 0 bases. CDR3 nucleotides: TGTGCCAGCTCACGGGACAGCAGCTCCTACGAGCAGTACTTC. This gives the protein CASSRDSSSYEQYF.

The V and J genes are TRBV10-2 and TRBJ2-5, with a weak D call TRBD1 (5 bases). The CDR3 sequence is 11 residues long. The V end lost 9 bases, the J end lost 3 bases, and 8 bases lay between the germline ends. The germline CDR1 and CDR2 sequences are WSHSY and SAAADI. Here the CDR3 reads CARGQEETQYF. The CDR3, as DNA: TGCGCCAGGGGGCAAGAAGAGACCCAGTACTTC.

CDR3 in amino acids: CASSSVSVLYYGYTF. The CDR3 bases are TGTGCCAGCAGCTCCGTCTCCGTACTATACTATGGCTACACCTTC. This chain links TRBV7-9 with TRBJ1-2; D ambiguous. Germline CDR1 reads SEHNR; CDR2 reads FQNEAQ (reference sequence). V lost 4 bases to trimming and J lost 3 bases, with 15 bases between them. CDR3 size: 15 residues.

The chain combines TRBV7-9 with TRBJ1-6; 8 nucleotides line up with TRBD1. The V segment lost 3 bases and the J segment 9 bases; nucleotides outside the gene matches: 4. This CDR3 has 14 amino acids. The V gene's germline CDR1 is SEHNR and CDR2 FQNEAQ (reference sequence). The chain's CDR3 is CASSFRTGTSPLHF. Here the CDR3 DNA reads TGTGCCAGCAGCTTCCGGACAGGGACTTCACCCCTCCACTTT.